These T cell receptor beta chains were read from a single sample in a study of breast tumors, draining lymph nodes, adjacent tissues. Each CDR3 protein is one row after TCRdb ran MiXCR on the multiplex PCR reads. The sample yields 150,000 to 200,000 distinct CDR3 sequences, roughly 31% seen once. Input material: axillary lymph node tissue. The receptors derive from a female donor with breast cancer. Some clones in this sample may be carry-over from other donors' samples. Each CDR3 is given with its conserved first and last residue. Fields, in order: J gene, D gene, CDR3 length, clone size, V gene, CDR3 protein, CDR3 DNA. The D gene is left open where the match is weak. Size tells how often a clone was seen (once, few, many) or the class of an expanded clone, and some rows leave it out.

J: TRBJ2-6
D: -
length: 14
size: many
V: TRBV20-1
CDR3: CSARDHSGANVLTF
DNA: TGCAGTGCTCGGGACCACTCTGGGGCCAACGTCCTGACTTTC

J: TRBJ1-5
D: -
length: 13
size: many
V: TRBV12-3/TRBV12-4
CDR3: CASSFYANQPQHF
DNA: TGTGCCAGCAGTTTTTATGCAAATCAGCCCCAGCATTTT

J: TRBJ1-1
D: -
length: 13
size: -
V: TRBV19
CDR3: CASSMTENTEAFF
DNA: TGTGCCAGTAGTATGACGGAGAACACTGAAGCTTTCTTT

J: TRBJ2-2
D: -
length: 12
size: many
V: TRBV20-1
CDR3: CSASLALGELFF
DNA: TGCAGTGCTAGTTTGGCCCTGGGGGAGCTGTTTTTT

J: TRBJ2-3
D: TRBD2
length: 14
size: many
V: TRBV29-1
CDR3: CSVEVTSGTDTQYF
DNA: TGCAGCGTTGAGGTGACTAGCGGCACAGATACGCAGTATTTT

J: TRBJ2-7
D: TRBD1
length: 14
size: many
V: TRBV6-6
CDR3: CASSHRDRGPEQYF
DNA: TGTGCCAGCAGCCACCGGGACAGGGGGCCCGAGCAGTACTTC

J: TRBJ2-6
D: TRBD1
length: 16
size: -
V: TRBV5-1
CDR3: CASSFVQGSGANVLAF
DNA: TGCGCCAGCAGCTTTGTACAGGGGTCTGGCGCCAACGTCCTGGCTTTC

J: TRBJ2-5
D: -
length: 15
size: many
V: TRBV10-2
CDR3: CASSESGNYQETQYF
DNA: TGCGCCAGCAGTGAGTCCGGGAATTACCAAGAGACCCAGTACTTC

J: TRBJ1-5
D: -
length: 15
size: -
V: TRBV28
CDR3: CASSLGGSSNQPQHF
DNA: TGTGCCAGCAGTTTAGGAGGGTCTAGCAATCAGCCCCAGCATTTT

J: TRBJ1-5
D: -
length: 12
size: -
V: TRBV25-1
CDR3: CASQDRKGTQHF
DNA: TGTGCCAGCCAAGATAGGAAGGGGACCCAGCATTTT

J: TRBJ2-3
D: TRBD2
length: 14
size: many
V: TRBV19
CDR3: CASNQRGYTDTQYF
DNA: TGTGCCAGTAATCAGCGGGGCTACACAGATACGCAGTATTTT

J: TRBJ2-6
D: -
length: 17
size: many
V: TRBV2
CDR3: CASAGWGAPSGANVLTF
DNA: TGTGCCAGCGCGGGCTGGGGGGCCCCCTCTGGGGCCAACGTCCTGACTTTC

J: TRBJ1-5
D: -
length: 12
size: many
V: TRBV29-1
CDR3: CSVAGLDQPQHF
DNA: TGCAGCGTTGCCGGCCTAGACCAGCCCCAGCATTTT

J: TRBJ2-3
D: -
length: 16
size: -
V: TRBV5-4
CDR3: CASSLGGSSGTDTQYF
DNA: TGTGCCAGCAGCTTGGGAGGGTCTAGCGGCACAGATACGCAGTATTTT

J: TRBJ1-6
D: -
length: 14
size: many
V: TRBV6-1
CDR3: CASRVSTDNSPLHF
DNA: TGTGCCAGCAGGGTCTCCACCGACAATTCACCCCTCCACTTT

J: TRBJ2-1
D: -
length: 15
size: -
V: TRBV19
CDR3: CASSKFVGVYNEQFF
DNA: TGTGCCAGTAGTAAGTTTGTGGGGGTCTACAATGAGCAGTTCTTC

J: TRBJ2-7
D: -
length: 12
size: many
V: TRBV12-3/TRBV12-4
CDR3: CASSGQTYEQYF
DNA: TGTGCCAGCAGTGGACAGACCTACGAGCAGTACTTC

J: TRBJ2-5
D: -
length: 14
size: many
V: TRBV7-9
CDR3: CASSNRDNEETQYF
DNA: TGTGCCAGCAGCAACCGGGACAACGAAGAGACCCAGTACTTC

J: TRBJ1-2
D: TRBD1
length: 14
size: many
V: TRBV6-2/TRBV6-3
CDR3: CASSRTGSARGYTF
DNA: TGTGCCAGCAGTAGGACAGGGAGCGCTCGCGGCTACACCTTC

J: TRBJ2-5
D: TRBD2
length: 15
size: many
V: TRBV2
CDR3: CASSPLAGGPETQYF
DNA: TGTGCCAGCAGTCCCCTAGCGGGAGGGCCGGAGACCCAGTACTTC

J: TRBJ2-6
D: -
length: 17
size: -
V: TRBV5-1
CDR3: CASSLRQGSTGANVLTF
DNA: TGCGCCAGCAGCTTGCGGCAGGGCAGCACCGGGGCCAACGTCCTGACTTTC

J: TRBJ2-6
D: TRBD2
length: 19
size: -
V: TRBV19
CDR3: CASSTLAGGQVSGANVLTF
DNA: TGTGCCAGTAGTACGCTAGCGGGGGGACAGGTCTCTGGGGCCAACGTCCTGACTTTC

J: TRBJ2-3
D: -
length: 14
size: -
V: TRBV6-2/TRBV6-3
CDR3: CASSHSATTDTQYF
DNA: TGTGCCAGCAGTCACTCCGCGACCACAGATACGCAGTATTTT

J: TRBJ2-7
D: TRBD1
length: 15
size: -
V: TRBV4-1
CDR3: CASSQGDSLSYEQYF
DNA: TGCGCCAGCAGCCAAGGGGACAGTCTCTCCTACGAGCAGTACTTC

J: TRBJ1-5
D: -
length: 15
size: many
V: TRBV2
CDR3: CASSEDRLSNQPQHF
DNA: TGTGCCAGCAGTGAAGATAGACTTAGCAATCAGCCCCAGCATTTT

J: TRBJ2-7
D: TRBD1
length: 15
size: -
V: TRBV5-1
CDR3: CASSLGQGRGHEQYF
DNA: TGCGCCAGCAGCCTCGGACAGGGCCGGGGCCACGAGCAGTACTTC

J: TRBJ2-2
D: TRBD1
length: 19
size: once
V: TRBV4-1
CDR3: CASSEAGTGSSGSSGELFF
DNA: TGCGCCAGCTCGGAGGCCGGGACAGGGTCGTCGGGATCGTCCGGGGAGCTGTTTTTT

J: TRBJ2-7
D: -
length: 12
size: many
V: TRBV5-5
CDR3: CASSFPTLEQYF
DNA: TGTGCCAGCAGCTTTCCGACATTAGAGCAGTACTTC

J: TRBJ2-1
D: TRBD1
length: 16
size: many
V: TRBV6-6
CDR3: CASSYSGDRGYNEQFF
DNA: TGTGCCAGCAGTTACTCCGGGGACAGGGGATACAATGAGCAGTTCTTC

J: TRBJ1-5
D: -
length: 14
size: -
V: TRBV7-9
CDR3: CASSFVGAGQPQHF
DNA: TGTGCCAGCAGCTTTGTGGGGGCAGGGCAGCCCCAGCATTTT

J: TRBJ2-3
D: -
length: 16
size: many
V: TRBV5-1
CDR3: CASSHGLGGGTDTQYF
DNA: TGCGCCAGCAGCCACGGACTTGGCGGGGGCACAGATACGCAGTATTTT

J: TRBJ1-4
D: -
length: 16
size: -
V: TRBV7-8
CDR3: CASSLFSSGLGEKLFF
DNA: TGTGCCAGCAGCTTATTTAGTAGCGGGTTGGGTGAAAAACTGTTTTTT

J: TRBJ2-7
D: TRBD2
length: 14
size: many
V: TRBV20-1
CDR3: CSASSSGSFSEQYF
DNA: TGCAGTGCTAGTTCTAGCGGGAGTTTTAGTGAGCAGTACTTC

J: TRBJ1-4
D: TRBD1
length: 15
size: -
V: TRBV20-1
CDR3: CSADVNRGHVEKLFF
DNA: TGCAGTGCTGATGTGAACAGGGGGCATGTTGAAAAACTGTTTTTT

J: TRBJ2-6
D: TRBD2
length: 15
size: many
V: TRBV9
CDR3: CASSPRESGANVLTF
DNA: TGTGCCAGCAGCCCGCGGGAGTCTGGGGCCAACGTCCTGACTTTC

J: TRBJ2-1
D: TRBD2
length: 16
size: -
V: TRBV20-1
CDR3: CSARDLVAGVLNEQFF
DNA: TGCAGTGCTAGAGATCTGGTAGCGGGAGTGTTAAATGAGCAGTTCTTC

J: TRBJ2-4
D: TRBD1
length: 21
size: -
V: TRBV6-1
CDR3: CASSEARTGGTTRVVKNIQYF
DNA: TGTGCCAGCAGTGAAGCGAGGACAGGGGGAACGACTCGGGTGGTCAAAAACATTCAGTACTTC

J: TRBJ1-1
D: -
length: 15
size: many
V: TRBV15
CDR3: CATSRAGTGNTEAFF
DNA: TGTGCCACCAGCAGAGCCGGGACGGGGAACACTGAAGCTTTCTTT

J: TRBJ2-5
D: TRBD1
length: 15
size: many
V: TRBV7-9
CDR3: CASSLDGTGIETQYF
DNA: TGTGCCAGCAGCTTAGACGGGACAGGGATAGAGACCCAGTACTTC

J: TRBJ2-2
D: TRBD2
length: 16
size: many
V: TRBV5-4
CDR3: CASSSSSGHTTGELFF
DNA: TGTGCCAGCAGCTCCTCTAGCGGGCATACAACCGGGGAGCTGTTTTTT

J: TRBJ2-7
D: -
length: 12
size: many
V: TRBV20-1
CDR3: CSAPTGNRWQYF
DNA: TGCAGTGCTCCGACTGGTAACCGTTGGCAGTACTTC

J: TRBJ2-7
D: -
length: 15
size: many
V: TRBV11-2
CDR3: CASSLDRGVPYEQYF
DNA: TGTGCCAGCAGCTTAGACAGGGGGGTACCGTACGAGCAGTACTTC

J: TRBJ2-2
D: -
length: 15
size: many
V: TRBV7-2
CDR3: CASRTSGLGTGELFF
DNA: TGTGCCAGCAGAACGAGCGGGCTCGGCACCGGGGAGCTGTTTTTT

J: TRBJ2-7
D: TRBD2
length: 15
size: many
V: TRBV12-3/TRBV12-4
CDR3: CASSRTSGGFYEQYF
DNA: TGTGCCAGCAGTCGGACTAGCGGGGGATTCTACGAGCAGTACTTC

J: TRBJ2-1
D: TRBD1
length: 16
size: -
V: TRBV11-1
CDR3: CASSFRQGVRYNEQFF
DNA: TGTGCCAGCAGCTTTAGACAGGGTGTAAGGTACAATGAGCAGTTCTTC

J: TRBJ1-1
D: -
length: 15
size: -
V: TRBV29-1
CDR3: CSVAGVSRVNTEAFF
DNA: TGCAGCGTCGCAGGGGTTTCGAGGGTGAACACTGAAGCTTTCTTT

J: TRBJ1-6
D: -
length: 14
size: many
V: TRBV14
CDR3: CASSLGAWGSPLHF
DNA: TGTGCCAGCAGCCTAGGGGCTTGGGGTTCACCCCTCCACTTT

J: TRBJ2-7
D: -
length: 15
size: many
V: TRBV15
CDR3: CATGVIRGLSYEQYF
DNA: TGTGCCACCGGCGTCATAAGGGGACTCTCCTACGAGCAGTACTTC

J: TRBJ1-2
D: TRBD1
length: 14
size: -
V: TRBV6-1
CDR3: CASRPPDRDYGYTF
DNA: TGTGCCAGCAGACCGCCTGACAGGGACTATGGCTACACCTTC